The 5 T cell receptor beta chains presented below share a single source sample, sequenced in a study of T-cell memory formation after mild COVID-19. TCRdb ran MiXCR on the 5' RACE reads and lists one entry per CDR3 protein. This table has about half a million distinct CDR3 sequences, roughly 18% appearing once. Sequenced sample: PBMCs or a T cell subset sorted from them (not recorded which). The receptors derive from an adult woman who had mild COVID-19 (a few samples of this study predate the infection). Cell type and time point are not known.

V is TRBV25-1 and J is TRBJ2-7; D perhaps matches TRBD2 (6 bases). Germline-derived CDR1 and CDR2 are MGHDK and SYGVNS. V was pared by 10 bases and J by 2 bases, with 15 bases between. The CDR3 is 13 residues long. In DNA form, the CDR3 reads TGTGCCACCAGCCCGGGACTCCCCTACGAGCAGTACTTC. Translated: CATSPGLPYEQYF.

V is TRBV5-7 and J is TRBJ1-1, with 7 bases identical to TRBD1. Being an ORF, TRBV5-7 has a function that is uncertain. After removal of 4 bases from V and 0 bases from J, the junction contained 6 bases not matched to a gene. This CDR3 has 15 residues. CDR3 nucleotide sequence: TGTGCCAGCAGCCCCTCGGGACAGATGAACACTGAAGCTTTCTTT. Translating gives CASSPSGQMNTEAFF.

This clonotype was seen more than once but under ten times. This chain joins TRBV18 and TRBJ2-5; no definite D call. The CDR3 totals 15 residues. Trimming took 3 bases from V and 5 from J, leaving 16 bases between them. The V gene's germline CDR1 is KGHSH and CDR2 LQKENI. The CDR3 sequence: CASSPTRERRETQYF. As DNA, the CDR3 is TGTGCCAGCTCACCTACCCGTGAACGCAGGGAGACCCAGTACTTC.

The rearrangement joins TRBV5-1 to TRBJ1-2, with 9 positions matching TRBD1. CDR3 length equals 13 residues. The germline V gene has CDR1 SGHRS and CDR2 YFSETQ. V gave up 4 bases and J gave up 8 bases; unmatched junction bases: 6. CDR3 coding DNA: TGCGCCAGCAGCCGGACAGGGGAGAAAGGCTACACCTTC. Its protein product is CASSRTGEKGYTF.

V is TRBV29-1 and J is TRBJ2-7, with a tentative D call TRBD1 (6 bases). Trimming removed 6 bases from V and 0 bases from J, with 9 bases in between. CDR1 SQVTM and CDR2 ANQGSEA come from the germline V gene. This CDR3 spans 12 amino acids. As DNA, the CDR3 is TGCAGCGTCCGGACAGCCTCCTACGAGCAGTACTTC. Its translation is CSVRTASYEQYF.